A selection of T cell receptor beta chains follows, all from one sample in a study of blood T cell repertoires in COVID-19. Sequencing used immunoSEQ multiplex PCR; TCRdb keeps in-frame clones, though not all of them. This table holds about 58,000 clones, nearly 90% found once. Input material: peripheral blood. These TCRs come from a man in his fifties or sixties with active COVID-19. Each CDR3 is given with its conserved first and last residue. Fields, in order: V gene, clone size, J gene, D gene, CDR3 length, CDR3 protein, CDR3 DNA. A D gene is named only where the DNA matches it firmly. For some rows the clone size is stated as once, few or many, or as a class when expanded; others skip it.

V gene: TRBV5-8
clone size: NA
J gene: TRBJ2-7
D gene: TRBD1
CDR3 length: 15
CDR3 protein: CASSTTGTGSYEQYF
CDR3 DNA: TGTGCCAGCAGCACGACCGGGACAGGGTCTTACGAGCAGTACTTC

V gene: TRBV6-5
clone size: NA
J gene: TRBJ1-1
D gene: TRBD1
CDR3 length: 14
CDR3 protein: CASSRTGVGTEAFF
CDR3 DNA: TGTGCCAGCAGTAGGACAGGGGTGGGCACTGAAGCTTTCTTT

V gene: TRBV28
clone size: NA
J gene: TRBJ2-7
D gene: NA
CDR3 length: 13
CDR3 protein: CASSLSPTGEQYF
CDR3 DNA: TGTGCCAGCAGTTTAAGCCCCACGGGGGAGCAGTACTTC

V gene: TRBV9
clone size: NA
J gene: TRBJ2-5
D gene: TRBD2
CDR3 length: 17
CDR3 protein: CASSPPGGTSGQETQYF
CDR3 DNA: TGTGCCAGCAGCCCCCCAGGGGGGACTAGCGGACAAGAGACCCAGTACTTC

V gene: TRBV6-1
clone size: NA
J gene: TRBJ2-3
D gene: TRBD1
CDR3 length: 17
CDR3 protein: CASSELPGGPSTDTQYF
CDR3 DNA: TGTGCCAGCAGTGAATTACCAGGGGGTCCTAGCACAGATACGCAGTATTTT

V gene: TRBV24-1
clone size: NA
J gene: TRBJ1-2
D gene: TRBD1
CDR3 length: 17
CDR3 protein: CATSDRTGPAGWYGYTF
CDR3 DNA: TGTGCCACCAGTGATCGGACAGGTCCGGCGGGGTGGTATGGCTACACCTTC

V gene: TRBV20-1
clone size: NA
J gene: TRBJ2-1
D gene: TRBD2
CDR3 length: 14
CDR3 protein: CSASIGRITNEQFF
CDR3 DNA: TGCAGTGCTAGTATCGGGAGGATAACGAATGAGCAGTTCTTC

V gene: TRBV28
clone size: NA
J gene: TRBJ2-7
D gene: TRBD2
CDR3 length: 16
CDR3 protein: CASSSPGLAGTYEQYF
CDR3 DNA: TGTGCCAGCAGTTCCCCAGGACTAGCGGGGACCTACGAGCAGTACTTC

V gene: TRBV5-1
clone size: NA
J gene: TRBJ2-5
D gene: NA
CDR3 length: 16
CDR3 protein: CASSPGSPRAQETQYF
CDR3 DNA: TGCGCCAGCAGCCCGGGTTCACCTCGCGCCCAAGAGACCCAGTACTTC

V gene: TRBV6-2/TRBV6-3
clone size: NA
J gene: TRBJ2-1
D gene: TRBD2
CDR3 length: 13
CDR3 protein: CASSPGRDNEQFF
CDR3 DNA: TGTGCCAGCAGCCCAGGGAGGGACAATGAGCAGTTCTTC

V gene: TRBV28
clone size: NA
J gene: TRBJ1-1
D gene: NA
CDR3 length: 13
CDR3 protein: CASSLRIGTEAFF
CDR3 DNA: TGTGCCAGCAGTTTGCGGATAGGCACTGAAGCTTTCTTT

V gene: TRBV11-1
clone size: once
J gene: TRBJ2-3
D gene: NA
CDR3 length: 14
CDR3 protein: CASSSRGLSDTQYF
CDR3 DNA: TGTGCCAGCAGCTCCAGAGGCCTGTCAGATACGCAGTATTTT

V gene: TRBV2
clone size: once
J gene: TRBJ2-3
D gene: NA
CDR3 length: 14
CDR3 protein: CASSPRVGTDTQYF
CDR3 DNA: TGTGCCAGCAGTCCCAGGGTTGGGACAGATACGCAGTATTTT

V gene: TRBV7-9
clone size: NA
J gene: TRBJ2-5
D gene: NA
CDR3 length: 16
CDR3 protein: CASSSTPHLRGETQYF
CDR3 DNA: TGTGCCAGCAGCTCAACACCACATCTTAGGGGGGAGACCCAGTACTTC

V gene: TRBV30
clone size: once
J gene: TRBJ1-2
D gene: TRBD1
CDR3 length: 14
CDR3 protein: CAWSDGTANYGYTF
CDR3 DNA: TGTGCCTGGAGTGACGGGACAGCAAACTATGGCTACACCTTC

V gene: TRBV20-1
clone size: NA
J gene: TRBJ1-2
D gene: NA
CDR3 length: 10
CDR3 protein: CSASLDSYTF
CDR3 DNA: TGCAGTGCTAGTTTGGACAGCTACACCTTC

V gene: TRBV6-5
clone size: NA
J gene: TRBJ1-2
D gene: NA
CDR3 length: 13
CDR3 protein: CASRSGQNYGYTF
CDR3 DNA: TGTGCCAGCAGGTCGGGACAAAACTATGGCTACACCTTC

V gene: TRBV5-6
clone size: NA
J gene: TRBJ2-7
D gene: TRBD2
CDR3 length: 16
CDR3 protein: CASSLVAGGSPYEQYF
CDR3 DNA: TGTGCCAGCAGCTTAGTAGCGGGGGGCTCCCCCTACGAGCAGTACTTC

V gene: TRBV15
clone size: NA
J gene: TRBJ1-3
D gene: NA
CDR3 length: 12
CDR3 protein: CATSIEGNTIYF
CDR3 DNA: TGTGCCACCAGCATTGAGGGAAACACCATATATTTT

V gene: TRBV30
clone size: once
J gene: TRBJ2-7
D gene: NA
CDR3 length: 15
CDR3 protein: CAWTSDWTATYEQYF
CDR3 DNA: TGTGCCTGGACCTCGGATTGGACAGCGACCTACGAGCAGTACTTC

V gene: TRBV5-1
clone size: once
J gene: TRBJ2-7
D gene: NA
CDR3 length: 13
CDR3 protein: CASSFSQGYEQYF
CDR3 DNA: TGCGCCAGCAGTTTCTCGCAGGGCTACGAGCAGTACTTC

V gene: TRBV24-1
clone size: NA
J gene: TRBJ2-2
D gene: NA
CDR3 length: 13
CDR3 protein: CATSGAGLGELFF
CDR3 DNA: TGTGCCACCAGTGGGGCGGGACTCGGGGAGCTGTTTTTT

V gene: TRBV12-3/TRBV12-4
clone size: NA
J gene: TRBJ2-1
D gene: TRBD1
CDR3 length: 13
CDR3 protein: CASSLTGRGEQFF
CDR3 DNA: TGTGCCAGCAGTTTGACAGGGCGAGGGGAGCAGTTCTTC

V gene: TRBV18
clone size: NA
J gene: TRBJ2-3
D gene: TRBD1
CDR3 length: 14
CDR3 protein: CASSPRQGEDTQYF
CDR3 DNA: TGTGCCAGCTCACCAAGACAGGGGGAAGATACGCAGTATTTT

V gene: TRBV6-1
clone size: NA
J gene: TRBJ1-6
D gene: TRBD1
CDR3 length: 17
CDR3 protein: CASSASRDRGYNSPLHF
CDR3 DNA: TGTGCCAGCAGTGCGAGCCGGGACAGGGGATATAATTCACCCCTCCACTTT

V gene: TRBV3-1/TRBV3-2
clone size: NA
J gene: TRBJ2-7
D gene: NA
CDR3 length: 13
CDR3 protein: CASSPQTLREQYF
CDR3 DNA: TGTGCCAGCAGTCCCCAAACTCTGCGGGAGCAGTACTTC

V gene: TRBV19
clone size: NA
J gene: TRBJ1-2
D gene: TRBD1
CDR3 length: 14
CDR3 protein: CARNGPDREEGYTF
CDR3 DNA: TGTGCCAGGAACGGACCAGACAGGGAGGAAGGCTACACCTTC

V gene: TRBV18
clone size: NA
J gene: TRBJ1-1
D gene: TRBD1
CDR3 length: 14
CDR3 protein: CASSPGQVNTEAFF
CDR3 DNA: TGTGCCAGCTCCCCGGGACAGGTGAACACTGAAGCTTTCTTT

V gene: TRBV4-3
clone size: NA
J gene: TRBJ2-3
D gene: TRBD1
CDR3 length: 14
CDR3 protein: CASSHDREGDTQYF
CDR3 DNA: TGCGCCAGCAGCCATGACAGGGAAGGAGATACGCAGTATTTT

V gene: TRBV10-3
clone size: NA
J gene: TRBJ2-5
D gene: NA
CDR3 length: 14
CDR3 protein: CAISESNSQETQYF
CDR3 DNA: TGTGCCATCAGTGAGTCGAACAGCCAAGAGACCCAGTACTTC

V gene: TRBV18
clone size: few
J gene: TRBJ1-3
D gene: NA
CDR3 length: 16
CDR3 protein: CASSKRQQNSGNTIYF
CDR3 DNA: TGTGCCAGCTCCAAAAGACAACAGAACTCTGGAAACACCATATATTTT

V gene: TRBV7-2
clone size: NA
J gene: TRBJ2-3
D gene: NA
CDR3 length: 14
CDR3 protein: CASSEPSEGDTQYF
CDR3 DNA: TGTGCCAGCAGCGAACCCTCGGAGGGCGATACGCAGTATTTT

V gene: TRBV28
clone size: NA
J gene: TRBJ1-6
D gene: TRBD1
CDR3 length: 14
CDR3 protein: CASSLGTGNSPLHF
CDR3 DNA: TGTGCCAGCAGCTTGGGGACAGGGAATTCACCCCTCCACTTT

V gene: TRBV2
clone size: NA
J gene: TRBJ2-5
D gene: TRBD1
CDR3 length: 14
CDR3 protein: CASSPGTGRETQYF
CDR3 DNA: TGTGCCAGCAGTCCCGGGACAGGGAGGGAGACCCAGTACTTC

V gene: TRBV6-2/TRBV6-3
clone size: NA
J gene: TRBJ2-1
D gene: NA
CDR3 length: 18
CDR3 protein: CASSYSPSTVYSYNEQFF
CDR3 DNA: TGTGCCAGCAGTTACTCCCCATCAACTGTGTACTCCTACAATGAGCAGTTCTTC

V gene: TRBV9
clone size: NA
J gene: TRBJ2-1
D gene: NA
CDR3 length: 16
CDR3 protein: CASSKDGRGPYNEQFF
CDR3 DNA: TGTGCCAGCAGCAAAGACGGCAGGGGTCCTTACAATGAGCAGTTCTTC

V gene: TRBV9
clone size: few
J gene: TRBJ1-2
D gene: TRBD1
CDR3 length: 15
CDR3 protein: CASSVETGTEYGYTF
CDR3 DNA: TGTGCCAGCAGCGTAGAAACCGGGACAGAGTATGGCTACACCTTC

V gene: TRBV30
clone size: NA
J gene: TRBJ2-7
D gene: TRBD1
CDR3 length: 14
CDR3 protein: CAWSELPGGYEQYF
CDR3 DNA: TGTGCCTGGAGTGAATTGCCAGGGGGTTACGAGCAGTACTTC

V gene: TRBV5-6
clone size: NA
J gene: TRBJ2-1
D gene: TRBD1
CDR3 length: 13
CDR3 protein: CASSSQDRDEQFF
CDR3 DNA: TGTGCCAGCAGCTCTCAGGACAGGGATGAGCAGTTCTTC

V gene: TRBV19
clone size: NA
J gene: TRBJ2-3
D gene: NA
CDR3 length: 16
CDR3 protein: CASSSILTPSTDTQYF
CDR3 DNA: TGTGCCAGTAGCAGCATTTTGACACCTAGCACAGATACGCAGTATTTT

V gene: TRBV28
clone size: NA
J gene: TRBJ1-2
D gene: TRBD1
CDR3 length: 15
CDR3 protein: CASTKPGQLTYGYTF
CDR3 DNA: TGTGCCAGCACCAAGCCGGGACAGCTAACTTATGGCTACACCTTC

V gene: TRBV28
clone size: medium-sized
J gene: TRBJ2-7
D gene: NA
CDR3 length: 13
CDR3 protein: CASGLGGPYEQYF
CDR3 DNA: TGTGCCAGCGGCCTAGGTGGCCCCTACGAGCAGTACTTC

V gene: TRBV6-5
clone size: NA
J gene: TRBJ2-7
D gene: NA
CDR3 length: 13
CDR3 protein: CASSPLPPYEQYF
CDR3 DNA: TGTGCCAGCAGTCCCCTACCACCCTACGAGCAGTACTTC

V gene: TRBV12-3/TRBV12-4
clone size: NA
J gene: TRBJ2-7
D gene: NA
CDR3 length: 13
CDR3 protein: CASSFGSSYEQYF
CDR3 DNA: TGTGCCAGCAGTTTTGGGAGCTCCTACGAGCAGTACTTC

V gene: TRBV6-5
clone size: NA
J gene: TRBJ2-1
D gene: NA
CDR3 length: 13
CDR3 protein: CASIQDRYNEQFF
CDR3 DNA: TGTGCCAGTATACAGGACCGGTACAATGAGCAGTTCTTC